A single sample gave rise to the 20 T cell receptor beta chains below, sequenced in a study of T cells after yellow fever vaccination. TCRdb re-analysed the 5' RACE reads in MiXCR, keeping a single row per CDR3 protein. The repertoire holds around 610,000 distinct CDR3 sequences, roughly 13% seen once, with roughly an eighth in the top ten. This specimen was PBMCs, taken on the day of the yellow fever booster vaccination. These TCRs come from a young man who received the YFV17D yellow fever vaccine.

The J gene is TRBJ2-3, the V gene TRBV20-1, with 8 bases that match TRBD2. With V trimmed by 6 bases and J by 0 bases, 11 bases remained unmatched. The CDR3 extends over 16 amino acids. In germline, CDR1 is DFQATT, CDR2 SNEGSKA (reference sequence). This chain's CDR3 is CSAKFPASGSTDTQYF. In DNA, the CDR3 is TGCAGTGCGAAATTCCCCGCTAGCGGGAGCACAGATACGCAGTATTTT.

The genes are TRBV14 and TRBJ1-1, with D unresolved. V was cut by 6 bases and J by 5 bases, with 13 bases left in between. Germline CDR1 SGHDN, CDR2 FVKESK. The CDR3 is made up of 13 amino acids. CDR3: CASSLQLGTEAFF. CDR3 DNA sequence: TGTGCCAGCAGTCTTCAGTTGGGGACTGAAGCTTTCTTT.

There are a few counts of this clonotype. The V and J genes are TRBV12-3 or TRBV12-4 and TRBJ2-3; weak D call: TRBD2 (5 bases). The length of the CDR3 is 12 residues. With 4 bases removed from V and 12 bases from J, the gap between germline ends came to 14 bases. In DNA form, the CDR3 reads TGTGCCAGCAGTTCCGGACTCGAGAACCAGTATTTT. Translation gives CASSSGLENQYF.

The chain links TRBV9 to TRBJ1-2; TRBD1 matches at 7 bases. J was trimmed by 5 bases and V by 4 bases; bases with no gene match: 8. This CDR3 has 14 residues. Germline lookup yields CDR1 SGDLS and CDR2 YYNGEE. As DNA, the CDR3 is TGTGCCAGCAGCACAGGGGAGGAGGCGTATGGCTACACCTTC. This sequence encodes CASSTGEEAYGYTF.

The rearrangement uses TRBV10-1 and TRBJ1-1; D is unclear. The CDR3 runs 14 residues. The V end was cut by 0 bases, the J end by 1 base, with 6 bases between. Germline-derived CDR1 and CDR2 are WNHNN and SYGVQD (reference sequence). CDR3 region: CASSESRGNTEAFF. The CDR3 region has the DNA TGCGCCAGCAGTGAGTCTCGGGGGAACACTGAAGCTTTCTTT.

This clonotype was found a few times. The chain is built from TRBV3-1 and TRBJ2-5, with 10 bases lining up with TRBD1. With V trimmed by 4 bases and J by 5 bases, 10 bases remained unmatched. The CDR3 has 16 residues. Germline-derived CDR1 and CDR2 are LGHDT and YNNKEL (reference sequence). In nucleotides, the CDR3 is TGTGCCAGCAGCCCCCCCCCGACAGGGGGCGGTGAGACCCAGTACTTC. Protein product: CASSPPPTGGGETQYF.

The gene calls are TRBV6-1 and TRBJ1-1; TRBD1 agrees at 7 bases. The J segment lost 8 bases and the V segment lost 1 base, leaving 4 bases of the junction unmatched. Germline-derived CDR1 and CDR2 are MNHNS and SASEGT. This CDR3 is built from 13 residues. Here the CDR3 DNA reads TGTGCCAGCAGTGAAGACAGGGGCTTGGAAGCTTTCTTT. This codes for CASSEDRGLEAFF.

The J gene is TRBJ2-3, the V gene TRBV20-1; no clear D. Between the trimmed V and J ends, which lost 3 bases and 5 bases, there was a span of 15 bases. CDR1 is DFQATT and CDR2 is SNEGSKA in the germline V gene (reference sequence). The CDR3 totals 14 residues. The CDR3 sequence is CSARVPKTRDTQYF. The CDR3 nucleotides read TGCAGTGCTAGGGTGCCGAAAACCAGAGATACGCAGTATTTT.

The chain combines TRBV6-2 or TRBV6-3 with TRBJ2-7, with D uncertain. The V gene's germline CDR1 is MNHEY and CDR2 SVGEGT. The V and J ends lost 0 bases and 3 bases respectively, with 9 bases between them. The CDR3 contains 14 residues. The DNA for the CDR3 is TGTGCCAGCAGTTACTCAGAGAACAACTACGAGCAGTACTTC. Encoded protein: CASSYSENNYEQYF.

This clonotype was counted a few times. This chain connects TRBV27 to TRBJ2-7, with D maybe TRBD2 (6 bases). The CDR3 spans 13 residues. V lost 6 bases and J lost 4, with 13 bases in between. Germline V gene sequence: CDR1 MNHEY, CDR2 SMNVEV (reference sequence). CDR3 protein: CASRSGVRYEQYF. CDR3 coding DNA: TGTGCCAGCAGATCGGGGGTACGGTACGAGCAGTACTTC.

This clonotype was observed a few times. The V and J genes are TRBV12-3 or TRBV12-4 and TRBJ1-3; no clear D gene. V was pared by 3 bases and J by 0 bases, with 6 bases between. This CDR3 is built from 14 residues. The CDR3 bases are TGTGCCAGCAGTTTTACGGGCTCTGGAAACACCATATATTTT. The encoded protein is CASSFTGSGNTIYF.

The chain recombines TRBV12-3 or TRBV12-4 with TRBJ2-2; D is possibly TRBD2 (6 bases). The V end was cut by 11 bases, the J end by 2 bases, with 18 bases between. This CDR3 spans 15 amino acids. CDR3 DNA sequence: TGTGCCTGCTGTTTAGGACTATCAAACACCGGGGAGCTGTTTTTT. This encodes CACCLGLSNTGELFF.

This chain connects TRBV4-3 to TRBJ2-3; 11 nucleotides agree with TRBD2. The CDR3 consists of 18 residues. With V trimmed by 4 bases and J by 3 bases, 12 bases remained unmatched. Germline CDR1 is LGHNA and CDR2 is YSLEER. The CDR3 spells CASSRRYLAGGRTDTQYF. The CDR3, as DNA: TGCGCCAGCAGCCGGCGTTATTTAGCGGGAGGGCGGACAGATACGCAGTATTTT.

This clonotype was seen more than once but under ten times. The chain recombines TRBV6-2 or TRBV6-3 with TRBJ2-4, with TRBD2 identical over 9 bases. From germline, CDR1 is MNHEY and CDR2 SVGEGT. The CDR3 totals 13 residues. V trimming: 11 bases; J trimming: 9 bases; junction bases outside the gene matches: 11. The CDR3 reads CASEPGLASIQYF. The CDR3 nucleotides read TGTGCCTCCGAACCGGGACTAGCTTCCATTCAGTACTTC.

This clonotype occurred a few times. V is TRBV20-1 and J is TRBJ1-1; 9 nucleotides align to TRBD1. CDR1 is DFQATT and CDR2 is SNEGSKA in the germline V gene (reference sequence). This CDR3 is built from 15 residues. Losses at the gene ends were 3 bases for V and 3 bases for J; bases not matched to a gene: 8. The CDR3 DNA follows: TGCAGTGCTAGTTGGGGACAGGGATGGGACACTGAAGCTTTCTTT. Translating it yields CSASWGQGWDTEAFF.

This clonotype was seen a handful of times. The chain employs TRBV6-2 or TRBV6-3 and TRBJ2-1; 8 bases map to TRBD1. The CDR3 contains 15 residues. The V and J ends lost 6 bases and 3 bases, in that order; junction bases with no gene match: 7. Germline values: CDR1 MNHEY, CDR2 SVGEGT. CDR3 sequence reads: CASSGQGVVYNEQFF. DNA for the CDR3: TGTGCCAGCAGCGGACAGGGTGTAGTCTACAATGAGCAGTTCTTC.

The V gene is TRBV20-1, the J gene TRBJ2-3; 14 nucleotides line up with TRBD2. The CDR3 is made up of 17 amino acids. Germline loops: CDR1 DFQATT, CDR2 SNEGSKA (reference sequence). Unmatched junction bases numbered 8, after V lost 0 bases and J lost 6 bases. The CDR3 DNA reads TGCAGTGCTAGAGACCCCCGTGGGACTAGCGGGAGTGATACGCAGTATTTT. Translating gives CSARDPRGTSGSDTQYF.

The genes are TRBV5-5 and TRBJ2-3; D unclear. The germline CDR1 and CDR2 sequences are SGHKS and YYEKEE (reference sequence). V was clipped by 1 base and J by 1 base, with 7 bases between them. CDR3 length equals 14 residues. The CDR3 spells CASSLSTGTDTQYF. The CDR3 coding sequence is TGTGCCAGCAGCTTGAGCACAGGCACAGATACGCAGTATTTT.

The chain joins TRBV6-2 or TRBV6-3 to TRBJ2-3; weak D call: TRBD2 (6 bases). Germline CDR1 reads MNHEY; CDR2 reads SVGEGT. Trimming shortened V by 6 bases and J by 7 bases, and 17 bases separated the two germline ends. The CDR3 runs to 14 residues. CDR3 nucleotide sequence: TGTGCCAGCAGCCAAAGACTAGAAGCTTATACGCAGTATTTT. Its translation is CASSQRLEAYTQYF.

This clonotype has only a few counts. This chain joins TRBV20-1 and TRBJ2-1; 10 bases map to TRBD2. The germline V gene has CDR1 DFQATT and CDR2 SNEGSKA (reference sequence). This CDR3 is 13 amino acids long. V lost 5 bases, J lost 6 bases, and 4 bases stayed unmatched. CDR3 sequence: CSAASGRANEQFF. CDR3 coding DNA: TGCAGTGCTGCCAGCGGGAGGGCCAATGAGCAGTTCTTC.